One T cell receptor beta chain is described in this entry. This clone was seen once. Its antigen target is currently unknown. One base away there is no much larger clone; base qualities are not given. The sample originates from a study of blood T cell repertoires in COVID-19 (dated by TCRdb to about 2020). Regarding the complete study: Samples covering the acute and convalescent phases of COVID-19 were provided by collaborators in the United States, Italy and Spain. A freely available public database, intended as a resource for researchers studying the immune response to SARS-CoV-2, is where the repertoires were released. Sample metadata almost always included a de-identified subject ID, COVID-19 status, age in years and sex. The samples were drawn from the first 160 participants of the ongoing ImmuneRACE study and from 950 to 1,500 subjects provided by 6 global collaborators. Where available, HLA class I and class II types were taken from metadata supplied by the sample provider and were not determined by assay-based typing. The material from the prospective study consisted of cDNA or gDNA derived from T cells, B-cell-depleted T cells, or PBMCs. Deeply sampled blood TCRbeta repertoires from subjects exposed to, actively infected with, or recovered from COVID-19 were included in the dataset.

On the study overall, not on this receptor specifically: How much clinical and demographic metadata was included differed by source and by participant, and the metadata was provided uncurated.

TCRbeta CDR3 regions were amplified from genomic DNA using the immunoSEQ Assay, a bias-controlled multiplex PCR. The study's own analysis went as follows. The number of nucleated cells in each sample was estimated from the amplification of reference gene primers within the assay. Sequence reads were collapsed and filtered to measure the absolute abundance of every unique TCRbeta CDR3 rearrangement. For each sample, productive Simpson clonality was calculated by taking the square root of Simpson's diversity index across productive rearrangements. TCRdb carries this immuneACCESS record with in-frame sequences only. Its versions omit some clonotypes, under half of them owing to an unresolved V gene in the studies checked, with the rest unexplained. That table furnishes V, J and clone size, whereas the DNA furnished D and trimming. The sample table holds about 120,000 clones, of which around four fifths were seen once. Clones ranked in the top ten supply about 2.2% of the sample.

The collaborating institutions used their own protocols to collect whole blood in K2EDTA tubes. For TCRbeta analysis, collaborator samples were shipped as frozen whole blood, as isolated PBMCs, or as DNA extracted from either sample type. In the germline V gene (reference sequence), CDR1 corresponds to PRHDT and CDR2 to FYEKMQ. Trimming takes 3 bases off V and 4 bases off J; junction bases not matched to a gene: 5. The CDR3 has 15 amino acids, counting the end cysteine and phenylalanine. Only the CDR3 region is kept as DNA, spanning 45 bases read in frame from base 1. The receptor was isolated from a young man with acute or convalescent COVID-19. The specimen was peripheral blood. The chain is made from TRBV13 and TRBJ2-7; 11 bases in between match TRBD1. The CDR3 protein: CASSFAGQGEYEQYF. DNA sequence: TGTGCCAGCAGCTTCGCGGGACAGGGGGAATACGAGCAGTACTTC.